One sample yielded the 27 T cell receptor beta chains listed below, sequenced in a study of CD8+ T cells in alopecia areata. It was cDNA, reverse transcribed from extracted RNA, that served as the sequencing template. Assay: immunoSEQ multiplex PCR; the TCRdb copy retains only in-frame clones and omits some. The data hold about 140,000 clones, with roughly 82% observed a single time. The treatment: oral pan-JAK inhibitor, 5-10 mg twice daily. Here the sequenced sample was CD8+ T cells sorted from blood, taken at week 4, from a patient treated with tofacitinib. All receptors come from a human donor with alopecia areata.

The chain is built from TRBV2 and TRBJ2-7, with a possible D match to TRBD1 (5 bases). The ends were cut back, 11 bases at V and 3 bases at J, with 17 bases in the middle. Germline loops: CDR1 SNHLY, CDR2 FYNNEI. The CDR3 is made up of 13 amino acids. CDR3 sequence (DNA): TGTGCCGCCTTAGATTCCGACAGCTACGAGCAGTACTTC. Translation gives CAALDSDSYEQYF. Full variable domain (outside the CDR3, taken from reference TRBV2 and TRBJ2-7): EPEVTQTPSHQVTQMGQEVILRCVPISNHLYFYWYRQILGQKVEFLVSFYNNEISEKSEIFDDQFSVERPDGSNFTLKIRSTKLEDSAMYFCAALDSDSYEQYFGPGTRLTVT.

Concerning this clone itself: One base separates it from a far larger clone, so it is likely a read error. The rearrangement links TRBV10-3 to TRBJ2-2, with D perhaps TRBD1 or TRBD2 (5 bases each). The V gene's germline CDR1 is ENHRY and CDR2 SYGVKD. The CDR3 contains 16 residues. Written as DNA, the CDR3 is TGTGCCTTCAGTGTCCAGGGACGGATCAACACCGGGGAGCTGTTTTTT. It is translated as CAFSVQGRINTGELFF.

The chain couples TRBV7-2 to TRBJ1-6; tentative D call: TRBD1 (5 bases). Germline CDR1 reads SGHTA; CDR2 reads FQGNSA. V lost 5 bases and J 4 bases, leaving 15 bases between the germline ends. The CDR3 has 16 amino acids. The CDR3 DNA is TGTGCCAGCAGCCCCTACTTGTGGGGGTATAATTCACCCCTCCACTTT. This sequence encodes CASSPYLWGYNSPLHF.

The V and J genes are TRBV7-8 and TRBJ1-1; 7 bases map to TRBD1. The length of the CDR3 is 13 residues. V shed 3 bases and J 4 bases; nucleotides not matched to a gene: 2. Germline CDR1 is SGHVS and CDR2 is FQNEAQ. The CDR3 protein is CASSFQGGTEAFF. CDR3 in DNA: TGTGCCAGCAGCTTCCAGGGGGGCACTGAAGCTTTCTTT.

V usage is TRBV19 and J usage is TRBJ2-1, with TRBD1 matching 10 bases. This CDR3 contains 18 residues. Germline-derived CDR1 and CDR2 are LNHDA and SQIVND (reference sequence). With V trimmed by 1 base and J by 9 bases, 15 bases remained unmatched. CDR3 residues: CASSIASLDRGRLGEQFF. For the CDR3, the DNA is TGTGCCAGTAGTATAGCCTCTTTAGACAGGGGGCGCCTGGGTGAGCAGTTCTTC. Full variable domain (remainder filled in from reference TRBV19 and TRBJ2-1): DGGITQSPKYLFRKEGQNVTLSCEQNLNHDAMYWYRQDPGQGLRLIYYSQIVNDFQKGDIAEGYSVSREKKESFPLTVTSAQKNPTAFYLCASSIASLDRGRLGEQFFGPGTRLTVL.

The chain is built from TRBV11-2 and TRBJ2-7; D not resolved. Germline CDR1 is SGHAT and CDR2 is FQNNGV. The CDR3 covers 13 residues. Trimming shortened V by 2 bases and J by 2 bases, and 7 bases separated the two germline ends. The CDR3 bases are TGTGCCAGCAGCTTATACAGAGCCTACGAGCAGTACTTC. Translating it yields CASSLYRAYEQYF.

The rearrangement joins TRBV29-1 to TRBJ1-2; D is ambiguous. This CDR3 region has 11 residues. Trimming pared 6 bases from V and 2 bases from J, leaving 7 bases between. Germline assignment: CDR1 SQVTM and CDR2 ANQGSEA. For the CDR3, the DNA is TGCAGCGTGAGCGGGAACTATGGCTACACCTTC. Its protein product is CSVSGNYGYTF.

This clone was observed once. V is TRBV4-2 and J is TRBJ2-3; TRBD2 agrees at 8 bases. The CDR3 consists of 16 residues. V lost 0 bases, J lost 4 bases, and 6 bases stayed unmatched. CDR1 is LGHNA, CDR2 YNFKEQ, per germline. This CDR3 is CASSQDGRGGADTQYF. The CDR3 DNA sequence: TGTGCCAGCAGCCAAGATGGACGGGGGGGAGCAGATACGCAGTATTTT.

The chain employs TRBV29-1 and TRBJ2-7; the match to TRBD1 covers 7 bases. The CDR3 covers 11 residues. Germline V CDR1 and CDR2: SQVTM, ANQGSEA. Losses at the gene ends were 7 bases for V and 4 bases for J; bases not matched to a gene: 4. CDR3 residues: CSGGTDYEQYF. As DNA, the CDR3 is TGCAGCGGAGGGACAGATTACGAGCAGTACTTC.

V gene TRBV4-1 combines with J gene TRBJ2-3; TRBD1 or TRBD2 may be the D gene (5 bases each). Germline CDR1 and CDR2: MGHRA and YSYEKL. V lost 1 base and J 4 bases, leaving 12 bases between the germline ends. CDR3 length equals 15 residues. CDR3 nucleotide sequence: TGCGCCAGCAGCCAAGGGTATGGGGGTGCAGATACGCAGTATTTT. Protein product: CASSQGYGGADTQYF.

The chain recombines TRBV11-1 with TRBJ1-1, with TRBD1 identical over 10 bases. Germline V lookup: CDR1 SGHAT, CDR2 FQDESV (reference sequence). V lost 4 bases and J lost 6; bases outside the gene matches: 5. This CDR3 has 14 amino acids. CDR3 sequence: CASSSTGQGAEAFF. The CDR3 nucleotides read TGTGCCAGCAGCTCAACCGGACAGGGGGCTGAAGCTTTCTTT. The variable domain in full, completed from reference TRBV11-1 and TRBJ1-1, reads EAEVAQSPRYKITEKSQAVAFWCDPISGHATLYWYRQILGQGPELLVQFQDESVVDDSQLPKDRFSAERLKGVDSTLKIQPAELGDSAMYLCASSSTGQGAEAFFGQGTRLTVV.

The V gene is TRBV29-1, the J gene TRBJ2-5, with TRBD1 identical over 12 bases. With V trimmed by 5 bases and J by 5 bases, 6 bases remained unmatched. From germline, CDR1 is SQVTM and CDR2 ANQGSEA. The CDR3 runs to 14 residues. The CDR3 DNA follows: TGCAGCGTTCCCGGGACAGGGGGCACGGAGACCCAGTACTTC. It codes for CSVPGTGGTETQYF.

The gene calls are TRBV6-1 and TRBJ2-7, with 11 bases identical to TRBD2. V was clipped by 6 bases and J by 3 bases; unmatched bases: 7. The CDR3 runs 15 residues. Germline CDR1 MNHNS, CDR2 SASEGT. The CDR3 DNA is TGTGCCAGCAGAGACCTAGCGGGGGGCCTCTACGAGCAGTACTTC. Encoded protein: CASRDLAGGLYEQYF.

Regarding this clone: The sample contains more than one DNA sequence encoding this CDR3. V and J are TRBV4-2 and TRBJ2-2, with a possible D match to TRBD2 (6 bases). Germline lookup yields CDR1 LGHNA and CDR2 YNFKEQ. The CDR3 totals 15 residues. Trimming removed 0 bases at V and 2 bases at J, with 7 bases between. CDR3: CASSQEGGNTGELFF. The CDR3 nucleotides read TGTGCCAGCAGCCAAGAGGGAGGCAACACCGGGGAGCTGTTTTTT.

This chain joins TRBV5-5 and TRBJ2-7, with D uncertain. Trimming removed 0 bases from V and 3 bases from J, with 10 bases in between. The CDR3 has 14 residues. Germline lookup yields CDR1 SGHKS and CDR2 YYEKEE (reference sequence). CDR3 sequence (DNA): TGTGCCAGCAGCTTGGACTACGGATTCTACGAGCAGTACTTC. This codes for CASSLDYGFYEQYF.

This clone was recorded a few times. The chain couples TRBV29-1 to TRBJ2-7; 8 bases match TRBD1. The V and J ends lost 3 bases and 3 bases, in that order; junction bases with no gene match: 10. The CDR3 extends over 15 amino acids. The germline V gene encodes CDR1 SQVTM and CDR2 ANQGSEA. As DNA, the CDR3 is TGCAGCGTTGAGACGAGGCAGGGGGCCAACTACGAGCAGTACTTC. It specifies CSVETRQGANYEQYF.

V usage is TRBV19 and J usage is TRBJ2-1, with TRBD2 as a possible D gene (6 bases). CDR1 and CDR2 from the germline V gene are LNHDA and SQIVND (reference sequence). V was shortened by 4 bases and J by 0 bases, with 13 bases between the two germline ends. There are 16 residues in the CDR3. The CDR3 region has the DNA TGTGCCAGTAGTACCTGGACTATAACCTCCTACAATGAGCAGTTCTTC. It codes for CASSTWTITSYNEQFF.

Written as DNA, the CDR3 is TGTGCCAGCAGTGAATTCGGCGGGGGGGCGATAACAGATACGCAGTATTTT. Protein product: CASSEFGGGAITDTQYF. V gene TRBV25-1 combines with J gene TRBJ2-3; 9 nucleotides align to TRBD2. CDR1 and CDR2 (germline): MGHDK, SYGVNS. V shed 1 base, J shed 3 bases, and the junction held 8 bases outside the gene matches. There are 17 residues in the CDR3.

The rearrangement links TRBV28 to TRBJ2-1; D remains unclear. The CDR3 is 13 amino acids. With 11 bases removed from V and 7 bases from J, the gap between germline ends came to 18 bases. The germline V gene has CDR1 MDHEN and CDR2 SYDVKM. CDR3 loop: CAASGVRMNEQFF. The CDR3 coding sequence is TGTGCCGCGTCGGGTGTGCGGATGAATGAGCAGTTCTTC.

V is TRBV27 and J is TRBJ2-5, with 12 positions matching TRBD1. The CDR3 sequence is 16 residues long. From germline, CDR1 is MNHEY and CDR2 SMNVEV (reference sequence). Trimming cost V 4 bases and J 5 bases; bases outside gene matches: 8. The CDR3 loop is CASSSRDRGLGETQYF. The CDR3 DNA sequence: TGTGCCAGCAGTTCCCGGGACAGGGGGCTCGGGGAGACCCAGTACTTC.

The chain couples TRBV9 to TRBJ2-1; 10 nucleotides align to TRBD2. V dropped 0 bases and J dropped 7; count of bases not matched to a gene: 16. This CDR3 has 19 amino acids. Germline assignment: CDR1 SGDLS and CDR2 YYNGEE. The CDR3 DNA reads TGTGCCAGCAGCGTAGGTCGGAGCGGGGGGGCTGGTTTAGGGAATGAGCAGTTCTTC. This translates into CASSVGRSGGAGLGNEQFF.

CDR3: CASILRAGSTDTQYF. CDR3 bases: TGTGCCAGCATCCTGCGGGCAGGGAGTACAGATACGCAGTATTTT. The chain carries TRBV7-9 and TRBJ2-3, with D tentatively TRBD1 or TRBD2 (5 bases each). The germline CDR1 and CDR2 sequences are SEHNR and FQNEAQ (reference sequence). V was pared by 7 bases and J by 3 bases, with 17 bases between. The CDR3 has 15 amino acids.

J is TRBJ2-2 and V is TRBV7-8, with 7 bases fitting TRBD1. V shed 5 bases and J 4 bases; nucleotides not matched to a gene: 7. The germline V gene has CDR1 SGHVS and CDR2 FQNEAQ. This CDR3 is built from 15 residues. CDR3 coding DNA: TGTGCCAGCAGCCGACCGAGGGGGCCCACCGGGGAGCTGTTTTTT. Translation: CASSRPRGPTGELFF. The complete variable domain, with remaining parts taken from reference TRBV7-8 and TRBJ2-2, reads GAGVSQSPRYKVAKRGQDVALRCDPISGHVSLFWYQQALGQGPEFLTYFQNEAQLDKSGLPSDRFFAERPEGSVSTLKIQRTQQEDSAVYLCASSRPRGPTGELFFGEGSRLTVL.

The CDR3 bases are TGTGCCAGCAGCTTAGGGACCTCATCCTACGAGCAGTACTTC. The encoded protein is CASSLGTSSYEQYF. The chain employs TRBV13 and TRBJ2-7; D not resolved. The CDR3 contains 14 residues. The germline V and J ends were trimmed by 0 bases and 1 base, with 7 bases remaining between them. Germline V gene sequence: CDR1 PRHDT, CDR2 FYEKMQ (reference sequence).

V usage is TRBV27 and J usage is TRBJ2-7; 10 positions agree with TRBD1. After removal of 5 bases from V and 0 bases from J, the junction contained 4 bases not matched to a gene. Germline CDR1 reads MNHEY; CDR2 reads SMNVEV (reference sequence). The CDR3 totals 15 residues. The CDR3: CASSHGTGVSYEQYF. The CDR3 nucleotides are TGTGCCAGCAGTCACGGGACAGGGGTCTCCTACGAGCAGTACTTC.

Written as DNA, the CDR3 is TGTGCCAGCAGCTTAACGAGCTCCTACAATGAGCAGTTCTTC. It yields the protein CASSLTSSYNEQFF. The V and J genes are TRBV7-9 and TRBJ2-1, with D unresolved. The CDR3 covers 14 residues. CDR1 and CDR2 (germline): SEHNR, FQNEAQ (reference sequence). V was trimmed by 2 bases and J by 0 bases, leaving 5 bases between them.

The V gene is TRBV4-2, the J gene TRBJ1-5, with 7 bases fitting TRBD1. The ends lost 0 bases at V and 4 bases at J; junction bases unmatched: 6. The germline V gene has CDR1 LGHNA and CDR2 YNFKEQ. The CDR3 extends over 16 amino acids. CDR3 in amino acids: CASSQEDGRGNQPQHF. DNA of the CDR3: TGTGCCAGCAGCCAAGAAGACGGCAGGGGGAATCAGCCCCAGCATTTT.